This TCR beta chain was found in a study of cytomegalovirus exposure and HLA in healthy donors. Both 60 Vbeta primers and 13 Jbeta primers went into the PCR. Here immunoSEQ multiplex PCR was the method, and the copy in TCRdb shows in-frame clones only, minus some. The sample consists of over 100,000 clones, roughly 60% of them appearing once. On this clone: Its matching antigen is unknown.

Germline-derived CDR1 and CDR2 are GTSNPN and SVGIG (reference sequence). Trimming took 4 bases from V and 3 from J; bases not matched to a gene: 7. This CDR3 has 14 residues. Donors in the study were healthy people who gave bone marrow. Study findings and constraints: In an earlier analysis, productive rearrangement rates for most beta V segments clustered near 87% or 30%. There were a few CMV-associated chains whose specificity for CMV antigens was confirmed in vitro. Fewer N-insertions (relative to the roughly 730-donor mean) were reportedly seen in an Asian-associated ancestry cluster in a later analysis.

The receptor's source is a man aged 35-49 years in good health and CMV-seropositive. The V call is TRBV30, the J call TRBJ1-1; 8 bases fit TRBD1. The sample was PBMCs. Written as DNA, the CDR3 is TGTGCCTGGAACCAACAGGGGGTAGACACTGAAGCTTTCTTT. This translates into CAWNQQGVDTEAFF.